This T cell receptor beta chain was found in a study of shared clonotypes between healthy human individuals. Findings of the study overall: Relative to their counterparts shared across all four donors, non-shared clonotypes exhibited diminished generation probabilities.

Details on this clone: Antigen: not known. Other DNA sequences in the same sample also yield this CDR3.

The germline gives CDR1 SEHNR, CDR2 FQNEAQ (reference sequence). V was clipped by 3 bases and J by 0 bases, with 8 bases between them. The CDR3 is 14 residues long. Only in-frame clones appear in the TCRdb table, and some are missing; sequencing was by immunoSEQ multiplex PCR. The table has 950,000 to 1,100,000 clones, approximately 70% seen once; the top ten hold 1.5%. Sequenced input: memory CD4+ T cells sorted from blood. Subset specified: CD45RA-negative fraction. This sequence joins TRBV7-9 and TRBJ2-5; D gene unclear. The sequence came from a man younger than 35 in good health. CDR3 in amino acids: CASSLYRDQETQYF. The DNA for the CDR3 is TGTGCCAGCAGCTTGTACCGGGACCAAGAGACCCAGTACTTC.